This note documents a single TCR beta chain sequence. What antigen it recognizes has not been identified. Base qualities are not at hand, and no much larger clone is one base apart. The Qiagen DNeasy kit was used to extract genomic DNA from unsorted PBMCs and from the negatively selected CD4+ and CD8+ fractions. Amplification of TCR beta CDR3 regions was done by immunoSEQ multiplex PCR with primers that anneal to V and J segments. A synthetic immune receptor repertoire was used to minimize amplification bias, and any residual bias was removed computationally once sequencing was done. The published analysis was carried out like this. Custom Python scripts were used to quantify repertoire diversity as the Shannon entropy index. Unsorted, CD4+ and CD8+ repertoires were analyzed separately, except in combined analyses where CD4+ and CD8+ sequences were merged in silico. A clone was considered expanded if an increase in frequency of at least 2-fold after treatment relative to C1D1 was found, and a pseudocount of 0.5 was applied to clones undetected at baseline. Clones with 0 or 1 copy at C1D1 were defined as singleton clones, while clones with 2 or more copies were defined as non-singleton clones. By matching protein sequences in sorted samples from the same patient, clones expanded in unsorted samples were annotated as CD4+, CD8+ or unknown. Wilcoxon tests on paired samples were used to test changes in diversity from C1D1 to C4D1. TCRdb holds this immuneACCESS table with in-frame rearrangements only. Some clones are missing; in checked studies, unresolved V genes explain under half, and the rest has no known cause. Clone size and V and J calls were adopted from that table, with D and trimming inferred from the DNA. This sample is represented by tens of thousands of clones; 70% to 90% of them were singletons. More than 8% of the sample is in the top ten clones.

The time point label on this specimen signifies: cycle 4 day 1 (C4D1), after more than five weeks of nivolumab. Every trial patient had relapsed following autologous stem cell transplantation, and prior brentuximab vedotin exposure was what differed among cohorts A, B and C. A total of fewer than 65 patients with relapsed/refractory classical Hodgkin lymphoma made up the trial cohort, and each patient's best overall response was complete response, partial response or progressive disease. Single-agent nivolumab was administered to trial patients in the multi-cohort phase II CheckMate 205 trial. An independent review committee assessed best overall response by applying the 2007 International Working Group response criteria. Trial PBMCs were collected immediately before nivolumab initiation (C1D1) and during therapy at cycle 2 day 1 and cycle 4 day 1. Peripheral blood was collected in 8 mL Vacutainer Cell Preparation Tubes, from which PBMCs were isolated by centrifugation and then cryopreserved.

The data were taken from a study of PD-1 blockade in classical Hodgkin lymphoma (dated by TCRdb to about 2020). Notes on the research overall: Nivolumab dosing was 3 mg/kg intravenously every 2 weeks, continuing until either disease progression or unacceptable toxicity. To define a peripheral blood immune signature of response to PD-1 blockade in classical Hodgkin lymphoma, the study combined TCR beta sequencing with CyTOF. Study-wide findings and limitations: Trial patients achieving complete response had baseline diversity similar to newly diagnosed patients, whereas partial responders and progressors had significantly lower diversity. Lower diversity was observed in patients in whom nivolumab was started less than 1 year after ASCT, and these patients were excluded from later analyses so that confounding by immune reconstitution would be avoided. Newly diagnosed patients were reported to have lower baseline TCR diversity than healthy donors, and relapsed/refractory patients were reported to have lower baseline TCR diversity still. The study was restricted to a single clinical trial cohort, and the causes of repertoire differences, possibly disease activity or prior therapy, were left undefined. By C4D1, a significant rise was seen in CD4+ TCR diversity but not in CD8+ TCR diversity (p=0.0027 vs p=0.16), and the rise was most apparent among complete responders (p=0.02).

Trimming costs V 0 bases and J 3 bases, and their ends lie 8 bases apart. From the cysteine up to the phenylalanine, the CDR3 has a length of 15 residues. Only the CDR3 portion is preserved as DNA: 45 bases, with reading frame beginning at the first base. The germline V gene gives CDR1 as MGHRA and CDR2 as YSYEKL. The TCR was taken from a human donor with classical Hodgkin lymphoma. The sequence links TRBV4-1 to TRBJ2-2; TRBD1 is perhaps the D gene, given 6 matching bases. Specimen: peripheral blood mononuclear cells (PBMCs), collected before the fourth cycle of nivolumab. The CDR3 protein: CASSQDRGYTGELFF. The DNA is TGCGCCAGCAGCCAAGACAGGGGTTACACCGGGGAGCTGTTTTTT.